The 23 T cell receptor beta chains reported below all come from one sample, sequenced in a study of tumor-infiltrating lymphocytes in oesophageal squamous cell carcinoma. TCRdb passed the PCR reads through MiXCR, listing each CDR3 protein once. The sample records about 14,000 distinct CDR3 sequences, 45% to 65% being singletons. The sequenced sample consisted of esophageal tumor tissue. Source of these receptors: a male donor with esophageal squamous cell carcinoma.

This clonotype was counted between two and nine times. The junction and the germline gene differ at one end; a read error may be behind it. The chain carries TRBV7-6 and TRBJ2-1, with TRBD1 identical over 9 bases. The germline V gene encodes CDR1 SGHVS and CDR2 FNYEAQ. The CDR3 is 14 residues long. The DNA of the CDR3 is TGTGCTAGCAGTCGGGGACAGGGTGTCTATGAGCAGTTCTTC. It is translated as CASSRGQGVYEQFF.

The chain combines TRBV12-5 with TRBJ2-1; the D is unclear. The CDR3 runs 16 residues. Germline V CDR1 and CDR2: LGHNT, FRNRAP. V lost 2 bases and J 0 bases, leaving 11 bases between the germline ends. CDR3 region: CASGLSTRSSYNEQFF. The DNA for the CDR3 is TGTGCTAGTGGTTTGTCAACGCGAAGCTCCTACAATGAGCAGTTCTTC. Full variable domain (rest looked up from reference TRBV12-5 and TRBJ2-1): DARVTQTPRHKVTEMGQEVTMRCQPILGHNTVFWYRQTMMQGLELLAYFRNRAPLDDSGMPKDRFSAEMPDATLATLKIQPSEPRDSAVYFCASGLSTRSSYNEQFFGPGTRLTVL.

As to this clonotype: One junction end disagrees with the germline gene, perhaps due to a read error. This CDR3 is CASSLKGQSAQYF. Written as DNA, the CDR3 is TGTGCTAGCAGCCTTAAGGGACAGAGTGCCCAGTACTTC. J is TRBJ2-5 and V is TRBV7-7; 7 bases agree with TRBD1. Germline V gives CDR1 SSHAT, CDR2 FNYEAQ (reference sequence). The CDR3 is 13 residues long.

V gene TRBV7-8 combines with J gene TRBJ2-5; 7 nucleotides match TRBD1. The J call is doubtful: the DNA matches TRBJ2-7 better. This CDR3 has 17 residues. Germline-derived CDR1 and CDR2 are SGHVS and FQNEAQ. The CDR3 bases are TGTGCCAGCAGCTTAGCGCCGACAGGGAGATGGTACTACGAGCAGTACTTC. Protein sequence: CASSLAPTGRWYYEQYF.

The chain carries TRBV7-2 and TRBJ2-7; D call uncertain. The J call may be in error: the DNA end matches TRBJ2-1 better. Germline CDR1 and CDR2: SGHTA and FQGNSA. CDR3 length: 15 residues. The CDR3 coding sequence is TGTGCCAGCAGCTTACTTTTGGTGTTCCGCAATGAGCAGTTCTTC. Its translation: CASSLLLVFRNEQFF.

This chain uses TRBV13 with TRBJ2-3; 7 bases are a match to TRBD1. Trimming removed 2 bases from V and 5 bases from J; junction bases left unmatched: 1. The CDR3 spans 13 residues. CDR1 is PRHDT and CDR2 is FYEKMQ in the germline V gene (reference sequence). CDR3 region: CASSLRGLDTQYF. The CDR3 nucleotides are TGTGCCAGCAGCTTAAGGGGGCTAGATACGCAGTATTTT.

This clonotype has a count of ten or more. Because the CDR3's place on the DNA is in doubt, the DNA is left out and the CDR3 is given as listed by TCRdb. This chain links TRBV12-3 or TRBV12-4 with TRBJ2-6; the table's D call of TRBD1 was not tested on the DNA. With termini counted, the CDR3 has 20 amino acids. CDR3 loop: CASINRGLGRTPHVRAVLRF.

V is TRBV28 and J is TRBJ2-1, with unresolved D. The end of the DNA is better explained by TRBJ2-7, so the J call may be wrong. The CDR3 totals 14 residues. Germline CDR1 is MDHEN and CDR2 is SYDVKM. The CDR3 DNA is TGTGCCAGCACCCCCATGCTTCCCATGGGCGAGCAGTACTTC. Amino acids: CASTPMLPMGEQYF.

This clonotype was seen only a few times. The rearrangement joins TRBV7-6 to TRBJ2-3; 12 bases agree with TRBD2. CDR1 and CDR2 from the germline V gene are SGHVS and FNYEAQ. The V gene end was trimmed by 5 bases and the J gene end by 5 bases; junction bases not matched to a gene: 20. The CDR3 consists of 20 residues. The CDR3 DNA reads TGTGCCAGCAGCCCACTAAGCCCAAACCCGACTAGCGGGAGTGGAGATACGCAGTATTTT. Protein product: CASSPLSPNPTSGSGDTQYF.

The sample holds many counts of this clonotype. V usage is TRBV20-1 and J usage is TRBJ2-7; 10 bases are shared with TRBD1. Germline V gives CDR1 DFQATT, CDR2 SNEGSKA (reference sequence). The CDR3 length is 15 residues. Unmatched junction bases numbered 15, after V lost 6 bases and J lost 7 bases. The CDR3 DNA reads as TGCAGTGCCATAGAGGGGGACAGGGGATTGTGGGAGCAGTACTTC. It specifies CSAIEGDRGLWEQYF.

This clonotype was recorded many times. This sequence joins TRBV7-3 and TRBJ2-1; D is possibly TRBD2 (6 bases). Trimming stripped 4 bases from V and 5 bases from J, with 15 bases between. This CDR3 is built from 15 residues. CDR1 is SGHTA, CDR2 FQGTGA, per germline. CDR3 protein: CASSSGRDLHNEQFF. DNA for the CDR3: TGTGCCAGCAGCTCCGGGCGGGACCTACACAATGAGCAGTTCTTC.

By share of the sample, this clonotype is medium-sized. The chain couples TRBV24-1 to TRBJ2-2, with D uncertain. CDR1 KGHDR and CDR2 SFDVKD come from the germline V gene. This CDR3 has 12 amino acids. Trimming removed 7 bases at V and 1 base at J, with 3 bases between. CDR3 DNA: TGTGCCACCAGGAAGAACACCGGGGAGCTGTTTTTT. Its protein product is CATRKNTGELFF.

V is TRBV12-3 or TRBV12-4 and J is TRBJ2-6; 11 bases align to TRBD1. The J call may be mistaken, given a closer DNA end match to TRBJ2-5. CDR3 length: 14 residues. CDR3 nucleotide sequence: TGTGCCAGCATTCGGACAGGGGGCATGGAGACCCAGTACTTC. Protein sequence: CASIRTGGMETQYF.

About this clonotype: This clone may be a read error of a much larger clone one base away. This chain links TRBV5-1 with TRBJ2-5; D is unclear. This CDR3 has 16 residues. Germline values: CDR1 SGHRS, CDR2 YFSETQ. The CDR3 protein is CASSAATGLQYNEQLF. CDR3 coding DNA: TGCGCCAGCAGTGCGGCGACCGGCCTGCAATACAATGAGCAGTTGTTC.

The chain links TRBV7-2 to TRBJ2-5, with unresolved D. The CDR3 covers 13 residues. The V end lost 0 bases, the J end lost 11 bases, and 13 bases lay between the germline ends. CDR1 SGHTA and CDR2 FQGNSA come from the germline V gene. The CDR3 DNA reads TGTGCCAGCAGCTTAGCCCAATACAATGAGCAGTACTTC. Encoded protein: CASSLAQYNEQYF.

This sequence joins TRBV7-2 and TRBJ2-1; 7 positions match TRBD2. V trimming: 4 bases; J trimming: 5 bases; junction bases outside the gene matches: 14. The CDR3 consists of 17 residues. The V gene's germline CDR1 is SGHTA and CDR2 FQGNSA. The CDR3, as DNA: TGTGCCAGCAGCTCAACCCGAGGAGTGCTAGCGGACAATGAGCAGTTCTTC. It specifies CASSSTRGVLADNEQFF.

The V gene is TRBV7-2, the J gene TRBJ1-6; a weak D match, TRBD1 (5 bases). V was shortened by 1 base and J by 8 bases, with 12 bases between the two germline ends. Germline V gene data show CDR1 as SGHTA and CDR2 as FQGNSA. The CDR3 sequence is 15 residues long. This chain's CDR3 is CASSLVPGSDSPLHF. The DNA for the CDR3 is TGTGCCAGCAGCTTAGTTCCAGGGAGTGATTCACCCCTCCACTTT.

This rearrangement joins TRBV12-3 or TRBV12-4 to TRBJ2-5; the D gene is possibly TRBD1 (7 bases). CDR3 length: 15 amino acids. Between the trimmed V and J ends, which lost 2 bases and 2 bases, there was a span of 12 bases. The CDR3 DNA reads TGTGCCAGCAGTTTAACCTCAGGGGGGCAAGAGACCCAGTACTTC. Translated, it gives CASSLTSGGQETQYF.

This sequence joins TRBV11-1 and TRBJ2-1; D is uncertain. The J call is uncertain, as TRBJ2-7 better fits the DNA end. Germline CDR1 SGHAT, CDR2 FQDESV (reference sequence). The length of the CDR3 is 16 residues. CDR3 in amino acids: CASSLVLTHLDNEQYF. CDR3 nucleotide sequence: TGTGCCAGCAGCTTAGTCCTTACTCACCTCGACAATGAGCAGTACTTC.

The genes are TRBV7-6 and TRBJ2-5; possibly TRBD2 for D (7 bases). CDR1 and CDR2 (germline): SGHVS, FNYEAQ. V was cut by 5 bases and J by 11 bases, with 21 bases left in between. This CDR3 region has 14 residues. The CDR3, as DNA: TGTGCCAGCAGCCATAGGGGGAGGGCCAATGAGCAGTACTTC. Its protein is CASSHRGRANEQYF.

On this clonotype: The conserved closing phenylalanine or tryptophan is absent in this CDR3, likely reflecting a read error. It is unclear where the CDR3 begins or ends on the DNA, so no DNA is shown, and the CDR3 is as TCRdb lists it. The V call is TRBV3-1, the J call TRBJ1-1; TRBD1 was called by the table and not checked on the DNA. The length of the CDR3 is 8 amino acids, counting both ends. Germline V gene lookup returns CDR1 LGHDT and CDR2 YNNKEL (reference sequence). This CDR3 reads CASSLWGQ.

The CDR3: CASRGGDTQYF. In DNA, the CDR3 is TGTGCCAGCAGGGGGGGAGATACGCAGTATTTT. The chain couples TRBV12-3 or TRBV12-4 to TRBJ2-3, with D perhaps TRBD2 (6 bases). This CDR3 contains 11 residues. V was clipped by 6 bases and J by 5 bases, with 6 bases between them.

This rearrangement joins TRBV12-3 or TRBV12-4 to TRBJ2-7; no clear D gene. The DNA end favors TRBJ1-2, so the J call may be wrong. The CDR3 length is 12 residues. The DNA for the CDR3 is TGTGCCAGCAGCCCCGGAAACTATGGCTACACCTTC. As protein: CASSPGNYGYTF.